The table lists the clone carrying this TCR beta chain with many counts. The data stem from a study of early T cells in non-severe SARS-CoV-2 infection. Across the whole study: Unpaired chains resulted from sequencing bulk RNA of unsorted whole blood.

TCRdb re-analysed the 5' RACE reads in MiXCR, keeping a single row per CDR3 protein. The sample carries roughly 63,000 distinct CDR3 sequences, 13% recorded once. The CDR3 totals 14 residues. Trimming removed 4 bases from V and 0 bases from J, with 4 bases in between. This chain joins TRBV12-3 or TRBV12-4 and TRBJ2-6; no reliable D call. Sequenced: whole blood. The sequence was obtained from an adult who was a healthcare worker with PCR-confirmed SARS-CoV-2 infection or an uninfected control (not recorded which). CDR3 region: CASSYFSGANVLTF. The DNA of the CDR3 is TGTGCCAGCAGTTATTTCTCTGGGGCCAACGTCCTGACTTTC.